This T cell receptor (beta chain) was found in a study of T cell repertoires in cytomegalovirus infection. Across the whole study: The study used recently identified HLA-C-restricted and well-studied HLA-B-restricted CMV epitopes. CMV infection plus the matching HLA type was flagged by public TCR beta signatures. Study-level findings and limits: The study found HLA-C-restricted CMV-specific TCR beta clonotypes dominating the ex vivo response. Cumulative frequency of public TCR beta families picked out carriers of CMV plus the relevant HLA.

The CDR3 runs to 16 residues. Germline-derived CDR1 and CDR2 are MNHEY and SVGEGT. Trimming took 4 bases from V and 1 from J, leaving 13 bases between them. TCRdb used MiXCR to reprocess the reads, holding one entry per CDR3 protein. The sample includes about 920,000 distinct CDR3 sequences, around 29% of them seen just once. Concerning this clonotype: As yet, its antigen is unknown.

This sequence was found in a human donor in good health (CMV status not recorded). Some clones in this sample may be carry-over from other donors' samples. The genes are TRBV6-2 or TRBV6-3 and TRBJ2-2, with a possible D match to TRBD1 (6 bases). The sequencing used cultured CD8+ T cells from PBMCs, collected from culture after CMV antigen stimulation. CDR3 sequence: CASSSPGQLNTGELFF. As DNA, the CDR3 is TGTGCCAGCAGTTCCCCCGGACAGTTGAACACCGGGGAGCTGTTTTTT.